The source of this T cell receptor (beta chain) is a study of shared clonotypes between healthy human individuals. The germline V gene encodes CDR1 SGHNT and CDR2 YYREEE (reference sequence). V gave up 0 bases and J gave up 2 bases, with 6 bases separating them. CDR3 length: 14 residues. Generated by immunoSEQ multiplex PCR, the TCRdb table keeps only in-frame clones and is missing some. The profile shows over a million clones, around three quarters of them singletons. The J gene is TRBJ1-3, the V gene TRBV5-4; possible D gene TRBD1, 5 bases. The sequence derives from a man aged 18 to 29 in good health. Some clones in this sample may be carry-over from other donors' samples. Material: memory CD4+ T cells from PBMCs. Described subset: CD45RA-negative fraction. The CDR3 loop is CASSLVGAGNTIYF. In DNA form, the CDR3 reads TGTGCCAGCAGCTTGGTGGGGGCTGGAAACACCATATATTTT.